This T cell receptor beta chain was captured by sequencing in a study of blood T cell repertoires in COVID-19. Study background: COVID-19 samples from acute and convalescent phases originated in the United States, Italy and Spain. Sample material is recorded as cDNA or gDNA derived from T cells, B-cell-depleted T cells, or PBMCs.

Original processing methods: Amplification of reference gene primers provided the estimated nucleated cell counts. The method was immunoSEQ multiplex PCR; TCRdb's version includes in-frame clones alone and lacks a portion of them. That table gives V, J and clone size, and the DNA gave D and trimming. The sample gives approximately 120,000 clones, 80% of which show up once; around 4.7% is in the top ten. Trimming removed 4 bases at V and 4 bases at J, with 22 bases between. This CDR3 region has 17 residues. Germline assignment: CDR1 SGHNT and CDR2 YYREEE (reference sequence). What was sequenced was peripheral blood. The clonotype comes from a human donor in a cohort sampled during active or convalescent COVID-19. The V and J genes are TRBV5-4 and TRBJ2-3, with a tentative D call TRBD2 (6 bases). Here the CDR3 reads CASSTRSGVVRPDTQYF. The CDR3 DNA is TGTGCCAGCAGCACCAGGTCGGGAGTTGTGCGCCCAGATACGCAGTATTTT.